These 19 T cell receptor beta chains originate from one sample sequenced in a study of CD8+ T cells in alopecia areata. The authors extracted RNA and reverse transcribed it into cDNA as the sequencing template. Data came from immunoSEQ multiplex PCR; TCRdb stores just in-frame clones and leaves some out. Among about 140,000 clones listed, around 50% were seen once. The sequences come from CD4+ T cells sorted from blood, collected at week 0. These receptors were collected from a human donor with alopecia areata.

The chain links TRBV5-6 to TRBJ2-3; TRBD2 is a possible D gene (5 bases). The germline CDR1 and CDR2 sequences are SGHDT and YYEEEE. This CDR3 is 15 amino acids long. The germline V and J ends were trimmed by 3 bases and 0 bases, with 11 bases remaining between them. The CDR3 here is CASSSDLASTDTQYF. In DNA form, the CDR3 reads TGTGCCAGCAGCTCGGACTTGGCTAGCACAGATACGCAGTATTTT.

V is TRBV7-9 and J is TRBJ1-4; 7 positions agree with TRBD1. Germline loops: CDR1 SEHNR, CDR2 FQNEAQ (reference sequence). J was trimmed by 8 bases and V by 3 bases; bases with no gene match: 6. This CDR3 contains 14 residues. CDR3 nucleotides: TGTGCCAGCAGCTTCAGGGGGGGAGACGAAAAACTGTTTTTT. It specifies CASSFRGGDEKLFF.

This chain uses TRBV14 with TRBJ2-1; D not certain. The V end was cut by 1 base, the J end by 12 bases, with 13 bases between. The CDR3 is 13 residues long. Germline CDR1 SGHDN, CDR2 FVKESK. The CDR3 DNA is TGTGCCAGCAGCCAAGTTTCCCTTGGGCGGCAGTTCTTC. It encodes CASSQVSLGRQFF.

The genes are TRBV5-1 and TRBJ1-2; D gene ambiguous. This CDR3 has 15 residues. Germline CDR1 and CDR2: SGHRS and YFSETQ. The V gene lost 4 bases and the J gene lost 3 bases, with 16 bases spanning the gap. The CDR3 DNA follows: TGCGCCAGCAGCCCAGACGGGGTCTCCCACTATGGCTACACCTTC. Translated: CASSPDGVSHYGYTF.

This rearrangement joins TRBV29-1 to TRBJ1-2, with a possible D match to TRBD1 (6 bases). Trimming pared 6 bases from V and 6 bases from J, leaving 11 bases between. The germline V gene has CDR1 SQVTM and CDR2 ANQGSEA. The CDR3 is 11 amino acids. Here the CDR3 DNA reads TGCAGCGTGTGGGGGGCGAATGGCTACACCTTC. Protein: CSVWGANGYTF.

The V and J genes are TRBV29-1 and TRBJ2-3; perhaps TRBD2 as D (6 bases). V dropped 1 base and J dropped 4 bases, with 9 bases sitting between them. The CDR3 is made up of 13 amino acids. Per germline, CDR1 SQVTM and CDR2 ANQGSEA. The CDR3 region is CSVEGPGADTQYF. CDR3 DNA: TGCAGCGTTGAAGGACCGGGGGCAGATACGCAGTATTTT.

The rearrangement uses TRBV7-9 and TRBJ2-1, with TRBD2 identical over 10 bases. The CDR3 runs 17 residues. V dropped 2 bases and J dropped 0; count of bases not matched to a gene: 4. The germline V gene encodes CDR1 SEHNR and CDR2 FQNEAQ (reference sequence). For the CDR3, the DNA is TGTGCCAGCAGCTTATGGACTAGCGGATACTCCTACAATGAGCAGTTCTTC. Its translation is CASSLWTSGYSYNEQFF.

The chain uses TRBV7-9 and TRBJ1-1, with D unresolved. Germline assignment: CDR1 SEHNR and CDR2 FQNEAQ (reference sequence). The CDR3 covers 13 residues. V was cut by 3 bases and J by 1 base, with 6 bases left in between. The CDR3 region has the DNA TGTGCCAGCAGCTTGAGGGCGAACACTGAAGCTTTCTTT. Residues: CASSLRANTEAFF.

The chain recombines TRBV6-6 with TRBJ2-1; maybe TRBD2 (6 bases). This CDR3 has 14 amino acids. CDR1 MNHNY and CDR2 SVGAGI come from the germline V gene (reference sequence). V lost 7 bases, J lost 2 bases, and 12 bases lay in between. The CDR3 DNA is TGTGCCAGCAAACCGGGACTGGCCTACAATGAGCAGTTCTTC. Protein product: CASKPGLAYNEQFF.

This chain uses TRBV29-1 with TRBJ1-5; TRBD1 matches 9 bases. V lost 8 bases and J lost 4; bases outside the gene matches: 6. Per germline, CDR1 SQVTM and CDR2 ANQGSEA. CDR3 length: 13 residues. This CDR3 is CSTGQGINQPQHF. For the CDR3, the DNA is TGCAGCACCGGACAGGGGATAAATCAGCCCCAGCATTTT.

This clone was found a few times. V is TRBV29-1 and J is TRBJ2-5, with 9 nucleotides matching TRBD2. CDR1 SQVTM and CDR2 ANQGSEA come from the germline V gene. V dropped 7 bases and J dropped 2; count of bases not matched to a gene: 8. This CDR3 has 14 amino acids. The CDR3 sequence: CSASGGGEQETQYF. DNA of the CDR3: TGCAGCGCCTCTGGCGGGGGGGAACAAGAGACCCAGTACTTC.

This clone was recorded a few times. The rearrangement uses TRBV9 and TRBJ2-7; 7 nucleotides match TRBD2. CDR1 SGDLS and CDR2 YYNGEE come from the germline V gene. V dropped 0 bases and J dropped 3; count of bases not matched to a gene: 3. CDR3 length equals 14 residues. This CDR3 reads CASSVGPGGYEQYF. CDR3 nucleotides: TGTGCCAGCAGCGTAGGCCCGGGGGGCTACGAGCAGTACTTC.

CDR3 in DNA: TGCGCCAGCAGCTTGGCCCTGGGGGCATCGTACAATGAGCAGTTCTTC. It specifies CASSLALGASYNEQFF. The chain has TRBV5-1 and TRBJ2-1; perhaps TRBD1 as D (6 bases). The CDR3 sequence is 16 residues long. V gave up 0 bases and J gave up 4 bases, with 14 bases separating them. Germline V gene data show CDR1 as SGHRS and CDR2 as YFSETQ.

The chain couples TRBV5-1 to TRBJ2-4; TRBD1 matches 9 bases. V was pared by 2 bases and J by 8 bases, with 5 bases of the junction left unmatched. From germline, CDR1 is SGHRS and CDR2 YFSETQ. CDR3 length: 14 amino acids. The CDR3 DNA sequence: TGCGCCAGCAGCTTAGGACAGGGGAAAGACATTCAGTACTTC. Amino acids: CASSLGQGKDIQYF.

As concerns this clone: Within the sample, other DNA sequences also encode this same CDR3. The V gene is TRBV5-1, the J gene TRBJ2-7, with D perhaps assigned TRBD1 or TRBD2 (5 bases each). Per germline, CDR1 SGHRS and CDR2 YFSETQ. There are 14 residues in the CDR3. V was trimmed by 0 bases and J by 0 bases, leaving 7 bases between them. CDR3 in amino acids: CASSLAGTSYEQYF. The CDR3 nucleotides are TGCGCCAGCAGCTTGGCAGGGACCTCCTACGAGCAGTACTTC. Combining the CDR3 with reference TRBV5-1 and TRBJ2-7 gives the whole variable domain KAGVTQTPRYLIKTRGQQVTLSCSPISGHRSVSWYQQTPGQGLQFLFEYFSETQRNKGNFPGRFSGRQFSNSRSEMNVSTLELGDSALYLCASSLAGTSYEQYFGPGTRLTVT.

The chain employs TRBV5-6 and TRBJ1-5; D possibly corresponds to TRBD1 (5 bases). The V and J ends lost 2 bases and 9 bases respectively, with 12 bases between them. Per the germline V gene, CDR1 is SGHDT and CDR2 is YYEEEE. There are 13 residues in the CDR3. The CDR3 loop reads CASSFTRGGPQHF. Written as DNA, the CDR3 is TGTGCCAGCAGCTTTACGAGGGGAGGGCCCCAGCATTTT.

This rearrangement joins TRBV7-8 to TRBJ1-6; 9 bases agree with TRBD1. Looked up from germline, CDR1 is SGHVS and CDR2 is FQNEAQ. CDR3 size: 14 residues. The trim removed 5 bases at V and 7 bases at J, leaving 3 bases unmatched. CDR3 residues: CASSPDRGNSPLHF. The DNA of the CDR3 is TGTGCCAGCAGCCCAGACAGGGGGAATTCACCCCTCCACTTT.

The chain couples TRBV28 to TRBJ2-2; 9 nucleotides align to TRBD2. V gave up 6 bases and J gave up 4 bases; unmatched junction bases: 9. Germline V gene data show CDR1 as MDHEN and CDR2 as SYDVKM. This CDR3 has 16 residues. The CDR3 DNA sequence: TGTGCCAGCAGCATAACTCTAGCGGGGCGCACCGGGGAGCTGTTTTTT. It codes for CASSITLAGRTGELFF.

The chain employs TRBV7-9 and TRBJ2-3, with 8 bases lining up with TRBD1. The junction had 8 bases not matched to a gene; V was cut back by 4 bases and J by 2 bases. This CDR3 contains 16 residues. CDR1 is SEHNR, CDR2 FQNEAQ, per germline (reference sequence). CDR3 residues: CASSSAGQVLTDTQYF. The CDR3 DNA reads as TGTGCCAGCAGCTCCGCGGGACAGGTCCTCACAGATACGCAGTATTTT.